Following are 10 T cell receptor beta chains from one sample sequenced in a study of cytomegalovirus exposure and HLA in healthy donors. With 60 Vbeta and 13 Jbeta primers, the PCR was carried out. The method was immunoSEQ multiplex PCR; TCRdb's version includes in-frame clones alone and lacks a portion of them. The table records tens of thousands of clones, approximately 80% of them present only once. Sequencing was carried out using PBMCs. The source is a woman in her twenties or thirties in good health and CMV-seronegative.

This chain joins TRBV7-2 and TRBJ1-2, with D possibly matching TRBD1 (6 bases). CDR3 length equals 14 residues. Trimming cost V 6 bases and J 0 bases, with 11 bases left between them. The germline gives CDR1 SGHTA, CDR2 FQGNSA. The CDR3 sequence is CASSRDRTNYGYTF. The DNA of the CDR3 is TGTGCCAGCAGTCGCGACAGGACTAACTATGGCTACACCTTC.

This clone was counted a few times. The chain joins TRBV19 to TRBJ2-5; TRBD1 aligns across 7 bases. There are 15 residues in the CDR3. The germline V gene encodes CDR1 LNHDA and CDR2 SQIVND (reference sequence). The V segment lost 1 base and the J segment 5 bases; nucleotides outside the gene matches: 7. This chain's CDR3 is CASSIGQGLEETQYF. The CDR3 nucleotides are TGTGCCAGTAGTATAGGACAGGGCTTGGAGGAGACCCAGTACTTC.

The chain recombines TRBV5-5 with TRBJ2-5; TRBD1 might be the D (5 bases). V was clipped by 0 bases and J by 2 bases, with 11 bases between them. The CDR3 is 15 residues long. CDR1 SGHKS and CDR2 YYEKEE come from the germline V gene (reference sequence). The CDR3 bases are TGTGCCAGCAGCTTGGCCATGGGGCCGCAAGAGACCCAGTACTTC. This encodes CASSLAMGPQETQYF.

The V gene is TRBV6-1, the J gene TRBJ2-5; TRBD1 matches at 7 bases. J gave up 14 bases and V 7 bases, and 10 bases lay outside the gene matches. From germline, CDR1 is MNHNS and CDR2 SASEGT. This CDR3 is built from 11 residues. CDR3 residues: CASIVLYRGYF. DNA for the CDR3: TGTGCCAGCATCGTACTATACAGGGGATACTTC.

This clone came up a few times. This chain connects TRBV19 to TRBJ2-1; D is uncertain. V lost 1 base and J 10 bases, leaving 11 bases between the germline ends. The CDR3 runs to 13 residues. Germline loops: CDR1 LNHDA, CDR2 SQIVND (reference sequence). The CDR3 nucleotides are TGTGCCAGTAGTATAGGATGGTCGGTCGAGCAGTTCTTC. Its protein product is CASSIGWSVEQFF. Combining the CDR3 with reference TRBV19 and TRBJ2-1 gives the whole variable domain DGGITQSPKYLFRKEGQNVTLSCEQNLNHDAMYWYRQDPGQGLRLIYYSQIVNDFQKGDIAEGYSVSREKKESFPLTVTSAQKNPTAFYLCASSIGWSVEQFFGPGTRLTVL.

This clone was counted a single time. The chain links TRBV27 to TRBJ2-3; 12 bases line up with TRBD2. V trimming: 4 bases; J trimming: 5 bases; junction bases outside the gene matches: 1. Germline CDR1 is MNHEY and CDR2 is SMNVEV (reference sequence). This CDR3 comprises 14 residues. CDR3 region: CASSSLAGGDTQYF. CDR3 bases: TGTGCCAGCAGTTCACTAGCGGGAGGAGATACGCAGTATTTT.

The J gene is TRBJ2-7, the V gene TRBV27; D unresolved. The CDR3 is 13 amino acids. The V end lost 2 bases, the J end lost 3 bases, and 8 bases lay between the germline ends. CDR1 MNHEY and CDR2 SMNVEV come from the germline V gene (reference sequence). The CDR3 DNA follows: TGTGCCAGCAGTTTAACAGCCTTCTACGAGCAGTACTTC. Protein sequence: CASSLTAFYEQYF.

Written as DNA, the CDR3 is TGTGCCTGCCAGGGTGGCAGCCCATACCTAAGCAATCAGCCCCAGCATTTT. Encoded protein: CACQGGSPYLSNQPQHF. This chain uses TRBV28 with TRBJ1-5, with D possibly TRBD1 on 5 matching bases. This CDR3 region has 17 residues. V gave up 11 bases and J gave up 1 base, with 24 bases separating them. CDR1 is MDHEN and CDR2 is SYDVKM in the germline V gene.

The rearrangement joins TRBV7-9 to TRBJ2-1, with TRBD2 identical over 7 bases. Looked up from germline, CDR1 is SEHNR and CDR2 is FQNEAQ (reference sequence). With 5 bases clipped from V and 0 bases from J, the junction kept 4 bases outside the gene matches. The CDR3 contains 15 residues. This CDR3 reads CASSPSGNSYNEQFF. Written as DNA, the CDR3 is TGTGCCAGCAGCCCTAGCGGAAACTCCTACAATGAGCAGTTCTTC.

This chain links TRBV5-1 with TRBJ1-4, with a tentative D call TRBD1 (5 bases). V lost 6 bases and J lost 6, with 12 bases in between. The CDR3 is made up of 13 amino acids. CDR1 is SGHRS and CDR2 is YFSETQ in the germline V gene. CDR3 loop: CASNTGGDEKLFF. CDR3 sequence (DNA): TGCGCCAGCAATACGGGAGGGGATGAAAAACTGTTTTTT. The full variable domain, completed using reference TRBV5-1 and TRBJ1-4, is KAGVTQTPRYLIKTRGQQVTLSCSPISGHRSVSWYQQTPGQGLQFLFEYFSETQRNKGNFPGRFSGRQFSNSRSEMNVSTLELGDSALYLCASNTGGDEKLFFGSGTQLSVL.